This note documents a single T cell receptor (beta chain) sequence. The antigen remains undetermined. The sample comes from a study of shared clonotypes between healthy human individuals. Study-level results: The small donor group covered limited genetic and exposure diversity. The study found approximately 5% of naive CD4 clonotypes shared across a few donors.

From germline, CDR1 is SNHLY and CDR2 FYNNEI. This CDR3 spans 17 amino acids. Trimming shortened V by 0 bases and J by 5 bases, and 16 bases separated the two germline ends. Recent vaccinations or acute infections were absent in the healthy HIV-negative adult donors. Repertoires were generated with immunoSEQ multiplex PCR, while TCRdb's copy carries only in-frame clones and drops some. The sample carries millions of clones, 90% to 95% recorded once. This TCR was sampled from a man aged 18 to 29 in good health. The specimen sequenced was naive CD4+ T cells sorted from blood. The subset here: CD45RA+ positively selected. The chain links TRBV2 to TRBJ2-2, with D possibly matching TRBD1 (6 bases). CDR3 sequence reads: CASSEAFGGWGTGELFF. For the CDR3, the DNA is TGTGCCAGCAGTGAAGCGTTTGGGGGCTGGGGAACCGGGGAGCTGTTTTTT.